One sample yielded the 6 T cell receptor beta chains listed below, sequenced in a study of T cell repertoires in cytomegalovirus infection. TCRdb redid the calling of the reads with MiXCR, one entry per CDR3 protein. Here the sample spans some 280,000 distinct CDR3 sequences, around 15% being singletons. The sequencing input was PBMCs. The origin of the receptors is a human donor in good health (CMV status not recorded). Some clones in this sample may be carry-over from other donors' samples.

The chain recombines TRBV5-1 with TRBJ1-6, with D perhaps TRBD1 (6 bases). Trimming pared 3 bases from V and 3 bases from J, leaving 10 bases between. In germline, CDR1 is SGHRS, CDR2 YFSETQ. The CDR3 totals 15 residues. CDR3 DNA: TGCGCCAGCAGCTCGACAGGAGTCTATAATTCACCCCTCCACTTT. It translates to CASSSTGVYNSPLHF.

Many counts were recorded for this clonotype. This chain joins TRBV7-9 and TRBJ2-3, with TRBD1 identical over 8 bases. The trim removed 10 bases at V and 4 bases at J, leaving 10 bases unmatched. Germline values: CDR1 SEHNR, CDR2 FQNEAQ (reference sequence). The CDR3 length is 14 residues. CDR3 DNA: TGTGCCACCTCGACAGGGGCGTTCCCAGATACGCAGTATTTT. It codes for CATSTGAFPDTQYF.

This clonotype occurred many times. The chain uses TRBV19 and TRBJ1-4; D is possibly TRBD1 (6 bases). Germline CDR1 and CDR2: LNHDA and SQIVND (reference sequence). The CDR3 spans 14 residues. Trimming took off 3 bases at V and 4 bases at J, with 9 bases between the two ends. The CDR3 DNA reads TGTGCCAGTAGTATCACAGGGATTAATGAAAAACTGTTTTTT. This encodes CASSITGINEKLFF.

This clonotype was counted many times. The CDR3 here is CASSVAGYNEQFF. In DNA form, the CDR3 reads TGTGCCAGCAGTGTAGCGGGCTACAATGAGCAGTTCTTC. The chain is built from TRBV2 and TRBJ2-1; 7 bases are a match to TRBD2. The CDR3 has 13 amino acids. Germline assignment: CDR1 SNHLY and CDR2 FYNNEI. The trim removed 4 bases at V and 3 bases at J, leaving 0 bases unmatched.

This clonotype came up many times. This sequence joins TRBV7-8 and TRBJ1-1; D unclear. This CDR3 region has 17 residues. V was pared by 4 bases and J by 4 bases, with 22 bases between. The germline gives CDR1 SGHVS, CDR2 FQNEAQ. The CDR3 loop reads CASSSRSGLRRGTEAFF. In DNA, the CDR3 is TGTGCCAGCAGCTCACGGTCGGGATTACGGCGGGGCACTGAAGCTTTCTTT.

In this sample, this clonotype turned up a few times. The rearrangement uses TRBV15 and TRBJ1-1; no reliable D call. The CDR3 covers 13 residues. Germline CDR1 and CDR2: LNHNV and YYDKDF (reference sequence). V was trimmed by 7 bases and J by 4 bases, leaving 13 bases between them. The CDR3 here is CATKGQVGTEAFF. CDR3 nucleotide sequence: TGTGCCACCAAGGGCCAGGTGGGCACTGAAGCTTTCTTT.